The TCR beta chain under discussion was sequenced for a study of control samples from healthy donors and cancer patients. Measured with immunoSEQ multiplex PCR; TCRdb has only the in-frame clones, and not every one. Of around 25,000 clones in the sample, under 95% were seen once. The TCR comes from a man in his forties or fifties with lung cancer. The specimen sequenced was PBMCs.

In DNA form, the CDR3 reads TGTGCCAGCAGAACAGGGGCTGCTAATGAAAAACTGTTTTTT. Translation: CASRTGAANEKLFF. This chain joins TRBV6-5 and TRBJ1-4, with 7 bases matching TRBD1. Germline V gene sequence: CDR1 MNHEY, CDR2 SVGAGI. V shed 6 bases, J shed 3 bases, and the junction held 4 bases outside the gene matches. The CDR3 extends over 14 amino acids.